This TCR beta chain was observed in a study of blood T cell repertoires in COVID-19. CDR3 length: 12 amino acids. In germline, CDR1 is KGHDR, CDR2 SFDVKD. The junction had 6 bases not matched to a gene; V was cut back by 9 bases and J by 9 bases. Source study methods: Reference gene primer amplification gave estimated nucleated cell counts. Using immunoSEQ multiplex PCR, the repertoire was profiled, and TCRdb retains in-frame clones only, with some absent. V and J calls and clone size come straight from that table; D and trimming were deduced from the DNA. The data contain 72,000 or so clones, around 85% of them singletons.

This clonotype originated in a woman of 80 years or more with active or convalescent COVID-19. Sequencing input: peripheral blood. V and J are TRBV24-1 and TRBJ1-5, with 8 bases matching TRBD1. The CDR3 sequence is CATGTGLSPQHF. CDR3 nucleotide sequence: TGTGCCACCGGGACAGGATTATCGCCCCAGCATTTT.